A single sample is the source of the 14 T cell receptor beta chains below, sequenced in a study of radiotherapy plus CTLA-4 blockade in lung cancer. The assay was immunoSEQ multiplex PCR, and TCRdb's table has in-frame clones only and misses some. The sample contains approximately 77,000 clones, approximately 84% of which appear only once. Sequencing was performed on peripheral blood, taken from a patient treated with radiotherapy plus ipilimumab. These receptors were collected from a human donor with non-small cell lung cancer who had stable disease on radiotherapy plus ipilimumab.

This chain links TRBV7-6 with TRBJ2-1; 7 nucleotides align to TRBD1. CDR1 SGHVS and CDR2 FNYEAQ come from the germline V gene. With 5 bases clipped from V and 0 bases from J, the junction kept 10 bases outside the gene matches. This CDR3 region has 17 residues. The CDR3 protein is CASSPGQVHSSYNEQFF. CDR3 coding DNA: TGTGCCAGCAGCCCTGGACAGGTACATAGCTCCTACAATGAGCAGTTCTTC.

The CDR3 coding sequence is TGTGCCAGCAGTTCAACAGGGAGTTATGAACCCCTCCACTTT. Protein product: CASSSTGSYEPLHF. The chain couples TRBV27 to TRBJ1-6, with D tentatively TRBD1 (6 bases). V was cut by 4 bases and J by 12 bases, with 16 bases left in between. The V gene's germline CDR1 is MNHEY and CDR2 SMNVEV (reference sequence). The length of the CDR3 is 14 residues.

The chain links TRBV9 to TRBJ2-2, with 7 bases fitting TRBD1. The CDR3 loop spans 16 amino acids. V gave up 3 bases and J gave up 0 bases; unmatched junction bases: 5. CDR1 and CDR2 (germline): SGDLS, YYNGEE. The CDR3 DNA sequence: TGTGCCAGCAGCGCCAGACAGGGAGCGAACACCGGGGAGCTGTTTTTT. This codes for CASSARQGANTGELFF. The full variable domain, in which reference TRBV9 and TRBJ2-2 provide the parts outside the CDR3, is DSGVTQTPKHLITATGQRVTLRCSPRSGDLSVYWYQQSLDQGLQFLIQYYNGEERAKGNILERFSAQQFPDLHSELNLSSLELGDSALYFCASSARQGANTGELFFGEGSRLTVL.

This clone showed up just once. J is TRBJ2-2 and V is TRBV28; 8 positions agree with TRBD2. CDR3 size: 17 residues. Germline V gene lookup returns CDR1 MDHEN and CDR2 SYDVKM. The ends lost 5 bases at V and 5 bases at J; junction bases unmatched: 13. This chain's CDR3 is CASSPPISGAGTGELFF. The CDR3 DNA sequence: TGTGCCAGCAGTCCGCCCATTAGCGGGGCGGGTACCGGGGAGCTGTTTTTT.

This chain uses TRBV6-5 with TRBJ1-6; 7 bases match TRBD1. The germline V gene encodes CDR1 MNHEY and CDR2 SVGAGI. V gave up 6 bases and J gave up 7 bases; unmatched junction bases: 9. The CDR3 runs 15 residues. The CDR3 DNA is TGTGCCAGCAGCCGCAACAGGGGAACGAATTCACCCCTCCACTTT. It codes for CASSRNRGTNSPLHF.

Regarding this clone: The junction differs from germline at one of its ends, possibly a read error. In the same sample, other DNA sequences code for this CDR3. The chain uses TRBV28 and TRBJ1-2, with D maybe TRBD1 (5 bases). CDR1 MDHEN and CDR2 SYDVKM come from the germline V gene. The CDR3 length is 15 residues. The CDR3 protein is CASSLWAGRGSGYTF. In DNA, the CDR3 is TGTGCCAGCAGTCTATGGGCCGGGAGGGGTAGCGGCTACACCTTC.

This clone was picked up one time. This chain uses TRBV7-3 with TRBJ2-1; weak D call: TRBD1 (6 bases). V lost 3 bases to trimming and J lost 4 bases, with 13 bases between them. CDR1 is SGHTA, CDR2 FQGTGA, per germline. This CDR3 comprises 15 residues. CDR3 amino acids: CASSFDRSQYNEQFF. CDR3 bases: TGTGCCAGCAGCTTCGACAGGAGCCAGTACAATGAGCAGTTCTTC.

This chain joins TRBV5-1 and TRBJ2-5; D is possibly TRBD1 (6 bases). The J call may not be correct, given that the DNA end is closer to TRBJ2-7. This CDR3 spans 14 amino acids. Germline CDR1 is SGHRS and CDR2 is YFSETQ. CDR3 in amino acids: CASSLRGRDNEQYF. In nucleotides, the CDR3 is TGCGCCAGCAGCTTAAGGGGGAGAGATAACGAGCAGTACTTC.

J is TRBJ2-7 and V is TRBV28; possible D gene TRBD1, 5 bases. This CDR3 is built from 11 residues. Trimming left V 4 bases short and J 11 bases short, with 12 bases between. In germline, CDR1 is MDHEN, CDR2 SYDVKM. This CDR3 is CASSSRVREYF. CDR3 DNA: TGTGCCAGCAGTTCACGGGTCAGGGAGTACTTC.

The chain recombines TRBV6-1 with TRBJ2-7; TRBD2 matches at 10 bases. CDR3 length: 14 amino acids. Germline-derived CDR1 and CDR2 are MNHNS and SASEGT. With 2 bases clipped from V and 5 bases from J, the junction kept 3 bases outside the gene matches. The CDR3 loop reads CASSERLAGDEQYF. As DNA, the CDR3 is TGTGCCAGCAGTGAAAGGCTAGCGGGGGACGAGCAGTACTTC.

The J gene is TRBJ1-2, the V gene TRBV9; D is perhaps TRBD1 (5 bases). The CDR3 spans 12 residues. CDR1 and CDR2 (germline): SGDLS, YYNGEE. The V end lost 5 bases, the J end lost 8 bases, and 13 bases lay between the germline ends. DNA of the CDR3: TGTGCCAGCAGAGGCAGGGTGCAGGGCTACACCTTC. Amino acids: CASRGRVQGYTF.

In regard to this clone: This sample also contains other DNA sequences that code for the same CDR3. This rearrangement joins TRBV11-3 to TRBJ2-2; D is unclear. This CDR3 has 12 amino acids. Germline V lookup: CDR1 SGHNT, CDR2 YENEEA. V shed 4 bases and J shed 5 bases, with 5 bases lying between them. This CDR3 is CASSSRTGELFF. CDR3 nucleotide sequence: TGTGCCAGCAGCTCCCGTACCGGGGAGCTGTTTTTT.

This chain uses TRBV5-4 with TRBJ2-5, with TRBD2 matching 7 bases. CDR1 and CDR2 from the germline V gene are SGHNT and YYREEE (reference sequence). After removal of 5 bases from V and 2 bases from J, the junction contained 6 bases not matched to a gene. The CDR3 has 14 residues. CDR3 loop: CASSISGRQETQYF. In nucleotides, the CDR3 is TGTGCCAGCAGTATTAGCGGGCGGCAAGAGACCCAGTACTTC.

V and J are TRBV11-2 and TRBJ1-6, with a possible D match to TRBD1 (5 bases). With 5 bases removed from V and 7 bases from J, the gap between germline ends came to 15 bases. Germline-derived CDR1 and CDR2 are SGHAT and FQNNGV. This CDR3 is built from 15 residues. This CDR3 is CASSPAGQGNSPLHF. The CDR3, as DNA: TGTGCCAGCAGCCCGGCAGGGCAAGGGAATTCACCCCTCCACTTT.